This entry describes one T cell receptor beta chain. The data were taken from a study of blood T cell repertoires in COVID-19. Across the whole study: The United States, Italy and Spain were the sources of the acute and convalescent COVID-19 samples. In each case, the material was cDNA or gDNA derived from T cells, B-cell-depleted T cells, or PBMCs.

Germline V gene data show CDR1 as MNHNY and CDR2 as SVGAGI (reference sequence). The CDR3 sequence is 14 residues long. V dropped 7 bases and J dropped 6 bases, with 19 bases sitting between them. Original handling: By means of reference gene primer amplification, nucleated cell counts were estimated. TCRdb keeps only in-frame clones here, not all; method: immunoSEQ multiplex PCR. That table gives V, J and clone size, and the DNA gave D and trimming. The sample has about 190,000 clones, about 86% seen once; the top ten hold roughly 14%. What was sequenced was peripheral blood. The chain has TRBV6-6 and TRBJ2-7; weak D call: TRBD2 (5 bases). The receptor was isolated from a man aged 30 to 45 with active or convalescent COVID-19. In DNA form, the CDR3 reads TGTGCCAGCACACATTCTCCCGAGGGCTCCGAGCAGTACTTC. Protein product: CASTHSPEGSEQYF.